This passage covers 27 T cell receptor beta chains from one sample sequenced in a study of blood T cell repertoires in COVID-19. Here immunoSEQ multiplex PCR was the method, and the copy in TCRdb shows in-frame clones only, minus some. The sample records 150,000 or so clones, 80% to 90% being singletons. Sequenced: peripheral blood. Receptors were obtained from a woman aged 55-70 years with COVID-19, enrolled during active disease.

This clone turned up a few times. The chain uses TRBV7-9 and TRBJ2-7; D call uncertain. Germline V gene sequence: CDR1 SEHNR, CDR2 FQNEAQ (reference sequence). V was pared by 3 bases and J by 2 bases, with 8 bases between. The CDR3 covers 13 residues. The CDR3 bases are TGTGCCAGCAGCTTTAGCTCTACCTACGAGCAGTACTTC. Its translation: CASSFSSTYEQYF.

The J gene is TRBJ2-5, the V gene TRBV11-2; D uncertain. Germline values: CDR1 SGHAT, CDR2 FQNNGV. The CDR3 has 11 amino acids. V lost 3 bases and J 7 bases, leaving 6 bases between the germline ends. CDR3 nucleotides: TGTGCCAGCAGCTTCCACGGGACCCAGTACTTC. Amino acid sequence: CASSFHGTQYF.

The chain links TRBV5-1 to TRBJ1-1; D is undetermined. Germline V gene lookup returns CDR1 SGHRS and CDR2 YFSETQ. Trimming left V 4 bases short and J 1 base short, with 14 bases between. The CDR3 is made up of 15 amino acids. DNA for the CDR3: TGCGCCAGCAGCCGGACGGGGAGTGGGAACACTGAAGCTTTCTTT. Its translation: CASSRTGSGNTEAFF.

This sequence joins TRBV7-8 and TRBJ1-6; possibly TRBD1 for D (6 bases). Between the trimmed V and J ends, which lost 1 base and 0 bases, there was a span of 13 bases. This CDR3 has 18 residues. Germline V gene lookup returns CDR1 SGHVS and CDR2 FQNEAQ. CDR3 DNA sequence: TGTGCCAGCAGCTTAGACGTGGACAGCCACTCCTATAATTCACCCCTCCACTTT. Protein product: CASSLDVDSHSYNSPLHF.

The chain employs TRBV27 and TRBJ1-5; D ambiguous. This CDR3 region has 14 residues. Trimming removed 9 bases from V and 4 bases from J, with 16 bases in between. Per the germline V gene, CDR1 is MNHEY and CDR2 is SMNVEV (reference sequence). The CDR3 protein is CASLSPPGNQPQHF. CDR3 DNA sequence: TGTGCCAGTTTAAGTCCCCCCGGTAATCAGCCCCAGCATTTT.

The V gene is TRBV28, the J gene TRBJ2-7; 8 bases line up with TRBD1. CDR3 length: 19 amino acids. Germline V gives CDR1 MDHEN, CDR2 SYDVKM. V lost 4 bases to trimming and J lost 4 bases; unmatched junction nucleotides: 21. The CDR3 here is CASSSQGANLFARGYEQYF. CDR3 DNA: TGTGCCAGCAGTTCTCAGGGGGCTAATCTTTTCGCGAGGGGATACGAGCAGTACTTC.

The rearrangement links TRBV5-1 to TRBJ2-1; a weak D match, TRBD2 (5 bases). Germline V CDR1 and CDR2: SGHRS, YFSETQ. V was shortened by 5 bases and J by 5 bases, with 11 bases between the two germline ends. The CDR3 is 13 residues long. CDR3 region: CASRSPGDNEQFF. In DNA form, the CDR3 reads TGCGCCAGCAGATCCCCCGGGGACAATGAGCAGTTCTTC.

This rearrangement joins TRBV19 to TRBJ1-5, with D uncertain. The CDR3 has 14 amino acids. Germline loops: CDR1 LNHDA, CDR2 SQIVND (reference sequence). V was shortened by 1 base and J by 3 bases, with 7 bases between the two germline ends. CDR3 in DNA: TGTGCCAGTAGTATAGGAAACTCCAATCAGCCCCAGCATTTT. Translated: CASSIGNSNQPQHF.

The gene calls are TRBV5-6 and TRBJ2-7; 9 bases fit TRBD1. J lost 3 bases, V lost 4 bases, and 8 bases had no gene match. The CDR3 is made up of 15 amino acids. The germline gives CDR1 SGHDT, CDR2 YYEEEE. CDR3 DNA sequence: TGTGCCAGCAGCATGGCCGGGACAGGGTACTACGAGCAGTACTTC. As protein: CASSMAGTGYYEQYF.

The chain uses TRBV3-1 (or the pseudogene TRBV3-2) and TRBJ1-6, with D perhaps TRBD1 (5 bases). The CDR3 covers 14 residues. Germline-derived CDR1 and CDR2 are LGHDT and YNNKEL (reference sequence). With 1 base removed from V and 14 bases from J, the gap between germline ends came to 15 bases. CDR3 sequence reads: CASSQAPSGGALHF. The CDR3 DNA is TGTGCCAGCAGCCAAGCGCCTTCGGGGGGGGCCCTCCACTTT.

The rearrangement links TRBV24-1 to TRBJ1-1; the D gene is possibly TRBD1 (5 bases). V dropped 2 bases and J dropped 5 bases, with 8 bases sitting between them. CDR1 KGHDR and CDR2 SFDVKD come from the germline V gene. The CDR3 sequence is 13 residues long. Here the CDR3 reads CATSDSSGTEAFF. CDR3 nucleotides: TGTGCCACCAGTGATTCCTCAGGGACTGAAGCTTTCTTT.

The chain uses TRBV19 and TRBJ1-2; D not certain. Germline values: CDR1 LNHDA, CDR2 SQIVND (reference sequence). V was pared by 3 bases and J by 4 bases, with 6 bases between. This CDR3 contains 12 residues. The CDR3 DNA reads TGTGCCAGTAGTATGTCCGTCTATGGCTACACCTTC. As protein: CASSMSVYGYTF. The entire variable domain, with the rest obtained from reference TRBV19 and TRBJ1-2, is as follows: DGGITQSPKYLFRKEGQNVTLSCEQNLNHDAMYWYRQDPGQGLRLIYYSQIVNDFQKGDIAEGYSVSREKKESFPLTVTSAQKNPTAFYLCASSMSVYGYTFGSGTRLTVV.

J is TRBJ2-1 and V is TRBV7-3, with 11 bases fitting TRBD2. V shed 3 bases, J shed 2 bases, and the junction held 0 bases outside the gene matches. This CDR3 region has 15 residues. Per germline, CDR1 SGHTA and CDR2 FQGTGA. The CDR3 coding sequence is TGTGCCAGCAGCTTTAGCGGGGGGGCCTACAATGAGCAGTTCTTC. Its translation is CASSFSGGAYNEQFF.

The CDR3 region is CASSYLPGQGDEKLFF. The DNA for the CDR3 is TGTGCCAGCAGTTACCTCCCGGGACAGGGGGATGAAAAACTGTTTTTT. The V gene is TRBV6-5, the J gene TRBJ1-4; 11 nucleotides match TRBD1. With V trimmed by 2 bases and J by 6 bases, 5 bases remained unmatched. This CDR3 is 16 amino acids long. Germline-derived CDR1 and CDR2 are MNHEY and SVGAGI.

The V gene is TRBV5-4, the J gene TRBJ2-1; 11 nucleotides agree with TRBD2. Germline CDR1 is SGHNT and CDR2 is YYREEE (reference sequence). CDR3 length: 17 amino acids. The J segment lost 4 bases and the V segment lost 5 bases, leaving 11 bases of the junction unmatched. As DNA, the CDR3 is TGTGCCAGCAGTCTAGCGGGGGGCCGGGTCGAGTACAATGAGCAGTTCTTC. This encodes CASSLAGGRVEYNEQFF.

For the CDR3, the DNA is TGTGCCAGCAGCGCAGGCCTAGAGGGCTACGAGCAGTACTTC. Translated, it gives CASSAGLEGYEQYF. The chain uses TRBV9 and TRBJ2-7; perhaps TRBD2 as D (5 bases). CDR1 and CDR2 from the germline V gene are SGDLS and YYNGEE. The CDR3 runs 14 residues. The germline V and J ends were trimmed by 3 bases and 3 bases, with 13 bases remaining between them. Full variable domain (missing parts from reference TRBV9 and TRBJ2-7): DSGVTQTPKHLITATGQRVTLRCSPRSGDLSVYWYQQSLDQGLQFLIQYYNGEERAKGNILERFSAQQFPDLHSELNLSSLELGDSALYFCASSAGLEGYEQYFGPGTRLTVT.

V gene TRBV7-9 combines with J gene TRBJ1-2, with a tentative D call TRBD1 (6 bases). CDR3 length equals 13 residues. The germline V gene has CDR1 SEHNR and CDR2 FQNEAQ (reference sequence). V lost 5 bases and J lost 4, with 11 bases in between. CDR3 in amino acids: CASSQDSLYGYTF. CDR3 nucleotides: TGTGCCAGCAGCCAGGACAGCCTCTATGGCTACACCTTC.

The chain employs TRBV6-4 and TRBJ1-2; TRBD1 matches 7 bases. Germline trimming cut 6 bases from V and 4 bases from J; bases unmatched to any gene: 11. The germline gives CDR1 MRHNA, CDR2 SNTAGT. This CDR3 is built from 15 residues. CDR3: CASRGQAHRGYGYTF. The CDR3 DNA sequence: TGTGCCAGCAGAGGACAGGCTCACCGGGGCTATGGCTACACCTTC.

The V call is TRBV20-1, the J call TRBJ2-1, with TRBD2 as a possible D gene (6 bases). V was pared by 3 bases and J by 3 bases, with 18 bases between. CDR1 and CDR2 (germline): DFQATT, SNEGSKA (reference sequence). This CDR3 is 16 amino acids long. CDR3 amino acids: CSASRTGLGLYNEQFF. The CDR3 DNA reads TGCAGTGCTAGTAGGACGGGACTCGGGCTCTACAATGAGCAGTTCTTC.

This chain joins TRBV18 and TRBJ1-4; no definite D call. Germline CDR1 is KGHSH and CDR2 is LQKENI. Deletions cut 2 bases from V and 4 bases from J, with 8 bases between. The CDR3 extends over 14 amino acids. CDR3 bases: TGTGCCAGCTCACCAACGAGAGATAATGAAAAACTGTTTTTT. Encoded protein: CASSPTRDNEKLFF. Supplemented by reference TRBV18 and TRBJ1-4, the full variable domain reads NAGVMQNPRHLVRRRGQEARLRCSPMKGHSHVYWYRQLPEEGLKFMVYLQKENIIDESGMPKERFSAEFPKEGPSILRIQQVVRGDSAAYFCASSPTRDNEKLFFGSGTQLSVL.

The gene calls are TRBV7-6 and TRBJ1-4, with D maybe TRBD1 (5 bases). With 5 bases removed from V and 10 bases from J, the gap between germline ends came to 17 bases. The germline V gene encodes CDR1 SGHVS and CDR2 FNYEAQ. The CDR3 has 14 amino acids. The DNA of the CDR3 is TGTGCCAGCAGCCCCTTGGGAGGGGCGGGAAAACTGTTTTTT. Translation: CASSPLGGAGKLFF.

The rearrangement uses TRBV29-1 and TRBJ2-7, with a possible D match to TRBD2 (6 bases). The CDR3 spans 18 residues. Trimming pared 6 bases from V and 3 bases from J, leaving 30 bases between. Germline V gives CDR1 SQVTM, CDR2 ANQGSEA. For the CDR3, the DNA is TGCAGCGTAAGGACGCCGACAAGGGGCGGGACGGCCTTCTACGAGCAGTACTTC. It encodes CSVRTPTRGGTAFYEQYF.

The chain is built from TRBV23-1 and TRBJ2-3, with D perhaps matching TRBD1 (5 bases). TRBV23-1 is classed as an ORF, of uncertain function. The ends were cut back, 0 bases at V and 2 bases at J, with 15 bases in the middle. This CDR3 comprises 17 residues. DNA of the CDR3: TGCGCCAGCAGTCAATCCCCCTGCAGGGTCGCCACAGATACGCAGTATTTT. It encodes CASSQSPCRVATDTQYF.

This clone has at least ten counts. V is TRBV5-5 and J is TRBJ2-3; D not resolved. The V gene's germline CDR1 is SGHKS and CDR2 YYEKEE (reference sequence). This CDR3 region has 18 residues. V shed 0 bases and J shed 0 bases, with 17 bases lying between them. CDR3 residues: CASSLASVIASSTDTQYF. CDR3 DNA sequence: TGTGCCAGCAGCTTGGCCTCTGTGATCGCGTCGAGCACAGATACGCAGTATTTT.

This rearrangement joins TRBV27 to TRBJ1-2; possibly TRBD1 for D (6 bases). V shed 6 bases and J shed 1 base, with 24 bases lying between them. This CDR3 comprises 18 residues. Germline assignment: CDR1 MNHEY and CDR2 SMNVEV (reference sequence). CDR3 region: CASSTTNRVRPSNYGYTF. CDR3 nucleotides: TGTGCCAGCAGCACTACGAACAGGGTACGGCCTAGTAACTATGGCTACACCTTC.

The rearrangement links TRBV2 to TRBJ1-1, with TRBD1 identical over 11 bases. V was clipped by 3 bases and J by 7 bases; unmatched bases: 7. Germline CDR1 SNHLY, CDR2 FYNNEI. The CDR3 consists of 15 residues. The CDR3 bases are TGTGCCAGCAGTGAGGCGGGACAGGGGGGGGTTGAAGCTTTCTTT. Translating gives CASSEAGQGGVEAFF.

The V gene is TRBV6-2 or TRBV6-3, the J gene TRBJ1-2; a weak D match, TRBD1 (5 bases). Deletions cut 6 bases from V and 10 bases from J, with 18 bases between. This CDR3 has 13 amino acids. Per germline, CDR1 MNHEY and CDR2 SVGEGT. CDR3: CASSSTDSSYYTF. The CDR3 nucleotides read TGTGCCAGCAGCTCCACTGACAGTTCCTACTACACCTTC.